Presented here are 20 T cell receptor beta chains from one specimen sequenced in a study of cytomegalovirus exposure and HLA in healthy donors (TCRdb year 2017). Library construction relied on the immunoSEQ multiplex PCR assay. For the multiplex PCR, a mixture combining 60 forward primers for TCR Vbeta segments and 13 reverse primers for TCR Jbeta segments was used. Held by TCRdb, this immuneACCESS table contains in-frame sequences only and omits some clones. Under half of the omission traces to an unresolved V gene where checked; the cause of the rest is unknown. The sample records more than 150,000 clones, around 82% of which are singletons. The leading ten clones occupy 2% to 2.5% of the sample. Sequencing was done on a sample of PBMCs. Source of these receptors: a woman aged 25 to 39 in good health and CMV-seropositive.

The gene calls are TRBV28 and TRBJ1-1; D gene uncertain. The germline CDR1 and CDR2 sequences are MDHEN and SYDVKM. The length of the CDR3 is 12 residues. Trimming shortened V by 7 bases and J by 0 bases, and 6 bases separated the two germline ends. Here the CDR3 DNA reads TGTGCCAGCACCCTATTGAACACTGAAGCTTTCTTT. It specifies CASTLLNTEAFF.

The chain is built from TRBV7-2 and TRBJ2-7, with TRBD1 identical over 8 bases. Per germline, CDR1 SGHTA and CDR2 FQGNSA. V gave up 1 base and J gave up 5 bases; unmatched junction bases: 4. The CDR3 has 14 amino acids. CDR3 DNA sequence: TGTGCCAGCAGCTTAGTGTCAGGGGGCGACGAGCAGTACTTC. Its protein is CASSLVSGGDEQYF. The complete variable domain, with remaining parts taken from reference TRBV7-2 and TRBJ2-7, reads GAGVSQSPSNKVTEKGKDVELRCDPISGHTALYWYRQSLGQGLEFLIYFQGNSAPDKSGLPSDRFSAERTGGSVSTLTIQRTQQEDSAVYLCASSLVSGGDEQYFGPGTRLTVT.

The DNA for the CDR3 is TGTGCCAGCAGCGGTAGCGGGGGGGGATCCTACGAGCAGTACTTC. It yields the protein CASSGSGGGSYEQYF. The chain is built from TRBV7-2 and TRBJ2-7; 11 bases are a match to TRBD2. V shed 5 bases and J 1 base; nucleotides not matched to a gene: 4. The length of the CDR3 is 15 residues. CDR1 is SGHTA, CDR2 FQGNSA, per germline.

This chain connects TRBV18 to TRBJ2-3; 10 bases agree with TRBD2. The V gene's germline CDR1 is KGHSH and CDR2 LQKENI. The CDR3 consists of 16 residues. J was trimmed by 1 base and V by 1 base; bases with no gene match: 2. CDR3 sequence: CASSPLLAGRTDTQYF. CDR3 coding DNA: TGTGCCAGCTCACCACTACTAGCGGGACGCACAGATACGCAGTATTTT.

The chain is built from TRBV10-3 and TRBJ2-5; the match to TRBD1 covers 9 bases. V gave up 11 bases and J gave up 1 base; unmatched junction bases: 11. CDR3 length: 15 amino acids. CDR1 is ENHRY, CDR2 SYGVKD, per germline. The CDR3 protein is CASIRTGDFQETQYF. The CDR3 coding sequence is TGTGCCTCGATAAGGACAGGGGACTTCCAAGAGACCCAGTACTTC.

The chain is built from TRBV5-1 and TRBJ2-7, with 7 bases aligning to TRBD1. The CDR3 extends over 14 amino acids. V shed 4 bases and J 2 bases; nucleotides not matched to a gene: 6. Germline V lookup: CDR1 SGHRS, CDR2 YFSETQ. CDR3 nucleotide sequence: TGCGCCAGCAGCACGGGACAGACGGCCTACGAGCAGTACTTC. As protein: CASSTGQTAYEQYF.

The genes are TRBV6-4 and TRBJ2-2, with 9 bases aligning to TRBD1. J was trimmed by 0 bases and V by 5 bases; bases with no gene match: 7. This CDR3 spans 17 amino acids. The germline V gene encodes CDR1 MRHNA and CDR2 SNTAGT. The CDR3 region has the DNA TGTGCCAGCAGTAAAACAGGGGGCTCCGCGAACACCGGGGAGCTGTTTTTT. The encoded protein is CASSKTGGSANTGELFF.

CDR3 sequence reads: CASSLAPLRRGYEQFF. As DNA, the CDR3 is TGTGCCAGCAGCTTAGCCCCCCTGAGGCGCGGCTATGAGCAGTTCTTC. The V gene is TRBV7-9, the J gene TRBJ2-1; D gene unclear. V gave up 0 bases and J gave up 8 bases, with 17 bases separating them. This CDR3 region has 16 residues. Germline V gene sequence: CDR1 SEHNR, CDR2 FQNEAQ (reference sequence).

Details on this clone: This sample includes further DNA sequences coding for the same CDR3. The CDR3 DNA sequence: TGTGCCAGCAGAGACAGTAATGAAAAACTGTTTTTT. Translating it yields CASRDSNEKLFF. V and J are TRBV7-9 and TRBJ1-4; TRBD1 is a possible D gene (5 bases). V dropped 6 bases and J dropped 4 bases, with 6 bases sitting between them. Germline V CDR1 and CDR2: SEHNR, FQNEAQ (reference sequence). This CDR3 has 12 residues.

V and J are TRBV7-2 and TRBJ2-2; TRBD2 matches at 7 bases. J lost 4 bases, V lost 7 bases, and 9 bases had no gene match. CDR1 and CDR2 from the germline V gene are SGHTA and FQGNSA. The CDR3 has 15 amino acids. This CDR3 reads CASTSAGPLTGELFF. The DNA of the CDR3 is TGTGCCAGCACCTCAGCGGGGCCCCTCACCGGGGAGCTGTTTTTT.

The chain carries TRBV6-1 and TRBJ1-1; TRBD1 aligns across 9 bases. The CDR3 has 14 residues. Trimming removed 6 bases from V and 6 bases from J; junction bases left unmatched: 8. Germline loops: CDR1 MNHNS, CDR2 SASEGT. The CDR3 nucleotides read TGTGCCAGCAGAGACTGGACAGGGGCCCCTGAAGCTTTCTTT. Amino acid sequence: CASRDWTGAPEAFF.

This chain joins TRBV5-1 and TRBJ1-4; possible D gene TRBD1, 5 bases. This CDR3 region has 16 residues. Trimming left V 4 bases short and J 7 bases short, with 20 bases between. The V gene's germline CDR1 is SGHRS and CDR2 YFSETQ. Written as DNA, the CDR3 is TGCGCCAGCAGCCTCCTCCCAACAGGTCAGGGTGAAAAACTGTTTTTT. Translated, it gives CASSLLPTGQGEKLFF. The variable domain in full, with the rest retrieved from reference TRBV5-1 and TRBJ1-4, is KAGVTQTPRYLIKTRGQQVTLSCSPISGHRSVSWYQQTPGQGLQFLFEYFSETQRNKGNFPGRFSGRQFSNSRSEMNVSTLELGDSALYLCASSLLPTGQGEKLFFGSGTQLSVL.

V usage is TRBV4-1 and J usage is TRBJ2-7; possible D gene TRBD1, 7 bases. With 0 bases removed from V and 5 bases from J, the gap between germline ends came to 17 bases. The CDR3 is made up of 16 amino acids. CDR1 and CDR2 from the germline V gene are MGHRA and YSYEKL. CDR3 amino acids: CASSQDRGQGVDEQYF. Written as DNA, the CDR3 is TGCGCCAGCAGCCAAGATCGGGGGCAGGGGGTCGACGAGCAGTACTTC.

The V and J genes are TRBV10-3 and TRBJ1-6; the match to TRBD1 covers 7 bases. The germline V gene encodes CDR1 ENHRY and CDR2 SYGVKD. The trim removed 0 bases at V and 7 bases at J, leaving 6 bases unmatched. This CDR3 is 16 amino acids long. The CDR3 nucleotides read TGTGCCATCAGTGAGTCGACAGGGTTGCCCAATTCACCCCTCCACTTT. Its protein product is CAISESTGLPNSPLHF.

The genes are TRBV15 and TRBJ2-1; maybe TRBD2 (5 bases). CDR3 length equals 14 residues. Between the trimmed V and J ends, which lost 5 bases and 8 bases, there was a span of 16 bases. CDR1 LNHNV and CDR2 YYDKDF come from the germline V gene (reference sequence). The CDR3 sequence: CATSPWRAAYEQFF. The CDR3 bases are TGTGCCACCAGCCCTTGGCGGGCTGCCTATGAGCAGTTCTTC.

The chain recombines TRBV5-1 with TRBJ1-6; 10 positions agree with TRBD1. V dropped 6 bases and J dropped 8; count of bases not matched to a gene: 2. Germline lookup yields CDR1 SGHRS and CDR2 YFSETQ. This CDR3 is built from 13 residues. In DNA, the CDR3 is TGCGCCAGCACCGGGACAGGGGATTCACCCCTCCACTTT. Amino acids: CASTGTGDSPLHF.

This clone occurred a few times. The V call is TRBV4-1, the J call TRBJ1-3; 11 bases match TRBD1. Germline-derived CDR1 and CDR2 are MGHRA and YSYEKL. The CDR3 is made up of 14 amino acids. Trimming took 4 bases from V and 7 from J; bases not matched to a gene: 3. This chain's CDR3 is CASSPGTGGNTIYF. The CDR3 DNA sequence: TGCGCCAGCAGCCCCGGGACAGGGGGGAACACCATATATTTT.

This chain connects TRBV9 to TRBJ2-7; D ambiguous. V was trimmed by 0 bases and J by 2 bases, leaving 9 bases between them. The CDR3 consists of 14 residues. The V gene's germline CDR1 is SGDLS and CDR2 YYNGEE. The CDR3 is CASSVGSSPYEQYF. The CDR3 nucleotides are TGTGCCAGCAGCGTAGGGAGCAGCCCCTACGAGCAGTACTTC.

Remarks on this clone: The sample has other DNA sequences that encode this CDR3 too. The chain uses TRBV13 and TRBJ1-5, with D unclear. The CDR3 is 16 amino acids. Germline CDR1 PRHDT, CDR2 FYEKMQ (reference sequence). The V end lost 4 bases, the J end lost 7 bases, and 20 bases lay between the germline ends. The CDR3 DNA follows: TGTGCCAGCAGCTCAGCGGGAGGAGGCATGGGGCAGCCCCAGCATTTT. Its protein product is CASSSAGGGMGQPQHF.

This clone was recorded only once. The identical CDR3 is also encoded by other nucleotide sequences in the sample. The chain couples TRBV4-3 to TRBJ2-1, with unresolved D. V lost 0 bases and J 0 bases, leaving 6 bases between the germline ends. CDR1 and CDR2 (germline): LGHNA, YSLEER. The CDR3 sequence is 15 residues long. CDR3 bases: TGCGCCAGCAGCCAAGACACGAGCTCCTACAATGAGCAGTTCTTC. Its protein is CASSQDTSSYNEQFF.